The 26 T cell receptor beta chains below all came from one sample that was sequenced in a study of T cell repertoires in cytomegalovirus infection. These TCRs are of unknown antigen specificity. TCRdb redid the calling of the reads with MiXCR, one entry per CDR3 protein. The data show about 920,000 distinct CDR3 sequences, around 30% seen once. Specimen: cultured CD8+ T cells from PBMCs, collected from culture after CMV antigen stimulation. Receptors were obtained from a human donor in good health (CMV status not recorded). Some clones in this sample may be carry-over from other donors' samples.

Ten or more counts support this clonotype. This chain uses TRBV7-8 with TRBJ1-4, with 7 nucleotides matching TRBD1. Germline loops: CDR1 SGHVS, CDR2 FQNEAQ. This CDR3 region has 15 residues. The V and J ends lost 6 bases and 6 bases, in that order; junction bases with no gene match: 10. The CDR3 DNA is TGTGCCAGCAGACCTATACAGGGGCGTGATGAAAAACTGTTTTTT. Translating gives CASRPIQGRDEKLFF.

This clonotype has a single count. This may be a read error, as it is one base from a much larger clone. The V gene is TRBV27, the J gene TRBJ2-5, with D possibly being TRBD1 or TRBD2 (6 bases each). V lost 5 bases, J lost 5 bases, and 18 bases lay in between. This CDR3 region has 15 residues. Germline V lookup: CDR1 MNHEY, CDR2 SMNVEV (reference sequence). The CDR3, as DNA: TGTGCCAGCAGTCACACTAACGGGGGCCTTGAGACCCAGTACTTC. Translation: CASSHTNGGLETQYF.

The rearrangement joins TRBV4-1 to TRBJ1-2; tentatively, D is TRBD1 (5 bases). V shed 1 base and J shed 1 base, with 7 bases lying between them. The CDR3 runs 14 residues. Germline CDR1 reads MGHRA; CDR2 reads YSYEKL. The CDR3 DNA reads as TGCGCCAGCAGCCAAGGACAGAGTAACTATGGCTACACCTTC. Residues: CASSQGQSNYGYTF.

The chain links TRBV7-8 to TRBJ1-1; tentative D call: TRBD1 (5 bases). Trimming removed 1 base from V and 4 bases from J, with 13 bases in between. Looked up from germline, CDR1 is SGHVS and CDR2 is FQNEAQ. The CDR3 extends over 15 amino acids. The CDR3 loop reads CASSLGGRVGTEAFF. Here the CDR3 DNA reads TGTGCCAGCAGCTTAGGTGGCAGGGTAGGCACTGAAGCTTTCTTT.

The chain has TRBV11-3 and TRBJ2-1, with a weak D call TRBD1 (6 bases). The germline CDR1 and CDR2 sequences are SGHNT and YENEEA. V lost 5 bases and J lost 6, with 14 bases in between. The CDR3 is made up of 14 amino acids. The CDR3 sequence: CASSPGMGANEQFF. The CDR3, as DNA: TGTGCCAGCAGCCCCGGCATGGGGGCCAATGAGCAGTTCTTC.

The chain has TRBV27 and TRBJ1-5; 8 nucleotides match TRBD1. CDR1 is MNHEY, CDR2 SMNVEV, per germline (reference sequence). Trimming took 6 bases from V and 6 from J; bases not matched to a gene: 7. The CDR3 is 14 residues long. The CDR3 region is CASRFAGGIQPQHF. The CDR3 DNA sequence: TGTGCCAGCAGGTTCGCAGGGGGCATTCAGCCCCAGCATTTT.

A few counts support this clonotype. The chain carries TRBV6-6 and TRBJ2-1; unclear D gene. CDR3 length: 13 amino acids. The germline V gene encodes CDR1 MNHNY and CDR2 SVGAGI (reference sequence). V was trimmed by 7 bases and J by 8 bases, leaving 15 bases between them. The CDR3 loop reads CASIGNSLDEQFF. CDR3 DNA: TGTGCCAGCATAGGTAACTCCTTAGATGAGCAGTTCTTC.

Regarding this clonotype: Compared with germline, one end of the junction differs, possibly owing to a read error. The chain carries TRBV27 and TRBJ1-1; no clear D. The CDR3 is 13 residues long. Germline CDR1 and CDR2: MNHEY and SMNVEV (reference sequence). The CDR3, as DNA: TGTGCCTGCAGTTTCCAGACGATGAACGAAGCTTTCTTT. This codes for CACSFQTMNEAFF.

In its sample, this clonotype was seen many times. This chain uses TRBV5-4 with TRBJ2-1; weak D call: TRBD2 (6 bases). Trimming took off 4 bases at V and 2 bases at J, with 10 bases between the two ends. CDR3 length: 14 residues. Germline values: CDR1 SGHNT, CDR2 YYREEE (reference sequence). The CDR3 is CASSLSGTYNEQFF. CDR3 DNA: TGTGCCAGCAGCCTTAGCGGAACCTACAATGAGCAGTTCTTC.

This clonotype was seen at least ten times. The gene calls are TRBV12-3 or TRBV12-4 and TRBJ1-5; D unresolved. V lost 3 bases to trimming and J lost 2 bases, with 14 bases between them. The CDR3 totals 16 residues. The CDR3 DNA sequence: TGTGCCAGCAGTTTGTTGTTATTGGACGGCAATCAGCCCCAGCATTTT. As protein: CASSLLLLDGNQPQHF.

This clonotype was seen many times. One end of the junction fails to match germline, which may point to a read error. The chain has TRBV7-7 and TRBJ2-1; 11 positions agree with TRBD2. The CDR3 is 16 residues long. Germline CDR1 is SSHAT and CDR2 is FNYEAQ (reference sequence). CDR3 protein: CASSYSGGASYNEQFF. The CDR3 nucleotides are TGTGCTAGCAGTTATAGCGGGGGGGCGTCCTACAATGAGCAGTTCTTC.

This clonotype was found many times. Written as DNA, the CDR3 is TGCGCCAGCAGCCAAGAGTGGTCTAGCGGGGTCGTAGATACGCAGTATTTT. Protein product: CASSQEWSSGVVDTQYF. The chain combines TRBV4-1 with TRBJ2-3; 9 bases line up with TRBD2. J was trimmed by 5 bases and V by 0 bases; bases with no gene match: 9. The CDR3 is made up of 17 amino acids. Germline V CDR1 and CDR2: MGHRA, YSYEKL.

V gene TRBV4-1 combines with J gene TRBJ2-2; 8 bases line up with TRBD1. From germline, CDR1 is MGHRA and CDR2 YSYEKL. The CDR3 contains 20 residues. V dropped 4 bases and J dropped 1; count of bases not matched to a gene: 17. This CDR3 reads CASSRPGTGDNTKNTGELFF. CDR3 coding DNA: TGCGCCAGCAGCCGACCCGGGACAGGTGATAACACCAAGAACACCGGGGAGCTGTTTTTT.

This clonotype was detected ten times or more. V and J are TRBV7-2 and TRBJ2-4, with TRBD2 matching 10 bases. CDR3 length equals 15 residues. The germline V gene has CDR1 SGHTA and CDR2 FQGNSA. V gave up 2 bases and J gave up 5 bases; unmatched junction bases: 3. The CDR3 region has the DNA TGTGCCAGCAGCTTATTCCTAGCGGGGGAAAACATTCAGTACTTC. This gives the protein CASSLFLAGENIQYF.

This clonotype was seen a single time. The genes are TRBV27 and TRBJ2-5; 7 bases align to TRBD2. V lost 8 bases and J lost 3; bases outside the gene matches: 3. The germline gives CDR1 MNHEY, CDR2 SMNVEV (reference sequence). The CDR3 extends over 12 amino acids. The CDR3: CASGLGKETQYF. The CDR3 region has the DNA TGTGCCAGCGGACTAGGGAAAGAGACCCAGTACTTC.

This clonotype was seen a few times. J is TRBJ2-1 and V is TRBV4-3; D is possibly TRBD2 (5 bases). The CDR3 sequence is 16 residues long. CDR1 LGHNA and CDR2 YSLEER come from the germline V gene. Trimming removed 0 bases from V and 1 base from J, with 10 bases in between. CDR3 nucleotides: TGCGCCAGCAGCCAAGATTTGGAGGTGTCCTACAATGAGCAGTTCTTC. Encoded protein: CASSQDLEVSYNEQFF.

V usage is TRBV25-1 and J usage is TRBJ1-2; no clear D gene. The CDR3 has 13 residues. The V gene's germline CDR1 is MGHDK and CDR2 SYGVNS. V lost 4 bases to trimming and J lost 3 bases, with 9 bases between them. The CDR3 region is CASSGRIYYGYTF. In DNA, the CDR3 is TGTGCCAGCAGTGGCAGGATCTACTATGGCTACACCTTC.

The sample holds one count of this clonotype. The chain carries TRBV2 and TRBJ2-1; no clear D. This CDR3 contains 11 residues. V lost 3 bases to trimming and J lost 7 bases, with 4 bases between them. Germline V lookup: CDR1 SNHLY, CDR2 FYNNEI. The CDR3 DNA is TGTGCCAGCAGTGAGAGGAATGAGCAGTTCTTC. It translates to CASSERNEQFF.

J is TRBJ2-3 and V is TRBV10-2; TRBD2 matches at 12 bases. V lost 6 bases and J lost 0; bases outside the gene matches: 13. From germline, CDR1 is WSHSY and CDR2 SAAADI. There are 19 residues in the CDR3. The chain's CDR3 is CASRTLTSGGPSSTDTQYF. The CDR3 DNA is TGCGCCAGCAGAACTCTCACTAGCGGGGGGCCGTCTAGCACAGATACGCAGTATTTT.

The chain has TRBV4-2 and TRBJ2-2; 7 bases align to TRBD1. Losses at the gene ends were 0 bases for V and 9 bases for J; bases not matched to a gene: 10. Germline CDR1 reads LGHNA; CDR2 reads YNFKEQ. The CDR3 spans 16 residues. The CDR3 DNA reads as TGTGCCAGCAGCCAAGATTCGTGGACAGGTCTAAGGGAGCTGTTTTTT. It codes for CASSQDSWTGLRELFF.

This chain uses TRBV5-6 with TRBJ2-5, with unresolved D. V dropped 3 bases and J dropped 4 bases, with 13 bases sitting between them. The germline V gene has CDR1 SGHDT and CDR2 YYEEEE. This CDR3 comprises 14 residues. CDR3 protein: CASSSAQILETQYF. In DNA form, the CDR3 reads TGTGCCAGCAGCTCGGCGCAGATTCTAGAGACCCAGTACTTC.

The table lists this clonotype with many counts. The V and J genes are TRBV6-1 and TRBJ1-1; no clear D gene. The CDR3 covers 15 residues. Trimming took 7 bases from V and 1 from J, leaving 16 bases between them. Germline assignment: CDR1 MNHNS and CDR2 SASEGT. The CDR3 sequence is CASTIRPWQNTEAFF. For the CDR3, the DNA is TGTGCCAGCACCATTAGACCCTGGCAGAACACTGAAGCTTTCTTT.

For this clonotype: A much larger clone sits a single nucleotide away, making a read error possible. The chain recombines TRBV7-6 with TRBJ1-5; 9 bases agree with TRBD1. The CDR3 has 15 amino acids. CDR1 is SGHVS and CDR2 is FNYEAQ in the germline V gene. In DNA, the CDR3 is TGTGTCAGCAGCCGGGGACAGGGATGGAATCAGCCCCAGCATTTT. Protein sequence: CVSSRGQGWNQPQHF.

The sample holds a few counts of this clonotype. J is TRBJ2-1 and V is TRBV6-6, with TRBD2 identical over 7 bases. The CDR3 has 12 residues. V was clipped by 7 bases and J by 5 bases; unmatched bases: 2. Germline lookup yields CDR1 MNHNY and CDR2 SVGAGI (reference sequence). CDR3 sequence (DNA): TGTGCCAGCACCCGGGGGGACAATGAGCAGTTCTTC. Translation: CASTRGDNEQFF.

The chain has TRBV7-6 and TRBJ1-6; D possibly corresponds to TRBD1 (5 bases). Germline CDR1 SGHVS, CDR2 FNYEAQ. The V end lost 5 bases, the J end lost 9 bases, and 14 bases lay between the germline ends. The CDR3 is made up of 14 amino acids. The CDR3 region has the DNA TGTGCCAGCAGCCCAGCCGGGGGTTCTTCACCCCTCCACTTT. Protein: CASSPAGGSSPLHF.

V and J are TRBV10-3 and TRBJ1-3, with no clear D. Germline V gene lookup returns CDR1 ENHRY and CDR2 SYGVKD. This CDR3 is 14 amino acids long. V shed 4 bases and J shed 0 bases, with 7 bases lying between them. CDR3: CAISGPSSGNTIYF. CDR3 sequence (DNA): TGTGCCATCAGTGGACCAAGCTCTGGAAACACCATATATTTT.